This T cell receptor beta chain was identified in a study of T cell clonotyping in hematopoietic cell transplantation. CDR1 is MNHNY, CDR2 SVGAGI, per germline (reference sequence). The length of the CDR3 is 14 residues. The V end lost 4 bases, the J end lost 7 bases, and 13 bases lay between the germline ends. Only in-frame clones appear in the TCRdb table, and some are missing; sequencing was by immunoSEQ multiplex PCR. The sample has around 25,000 clones, nearly 97% seen once. With respect to this clone: Its matching antigen is unknown.

Study results and limitations: Recipient TCR diversity dropped after transplant; expanded clonotypes rose from day 30 to 180. Cells were unsorted, so CD4 and CD8 contributions were not separated.

The sample taken for sequencing was peripheral blood mononuclear cells. V gene TRBV6-6 combines with J gene TRBJ1-4; perhaps TRBD1 as D (6 bases). The receptor was isolated from a man aged 45 to 65 in good health. Some clones in this sample may be carry-over from other donors' samples. This CDR3 reads CASSSTGGREKLFF. CDR3 DNA: TGTGCCAGCAGTTCCACGGGGGGCCGTGAAAAACTGTTTTTT.